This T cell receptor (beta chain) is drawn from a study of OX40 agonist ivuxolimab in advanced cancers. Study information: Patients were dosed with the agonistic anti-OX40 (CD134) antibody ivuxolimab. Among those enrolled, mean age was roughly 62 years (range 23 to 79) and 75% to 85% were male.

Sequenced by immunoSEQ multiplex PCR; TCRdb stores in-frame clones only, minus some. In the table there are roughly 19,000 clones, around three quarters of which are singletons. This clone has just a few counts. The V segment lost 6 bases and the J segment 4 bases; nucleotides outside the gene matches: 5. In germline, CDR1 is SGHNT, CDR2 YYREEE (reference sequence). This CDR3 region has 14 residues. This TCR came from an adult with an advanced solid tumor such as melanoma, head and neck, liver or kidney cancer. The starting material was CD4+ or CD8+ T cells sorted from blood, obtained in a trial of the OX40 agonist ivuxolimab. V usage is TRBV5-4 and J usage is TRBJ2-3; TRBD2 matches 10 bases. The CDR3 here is CASTPGLAADTQYF. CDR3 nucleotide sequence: TGTGCCAGCACTCCCGGACTAGCGGCAGATACGCAGTATTTT. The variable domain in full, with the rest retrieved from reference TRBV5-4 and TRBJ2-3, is ETGVTQSPTHLIKTRGQQVTLRCSSQSGHNTVSWYQQALGQGPQFIFQYYREEENGRGNFPPRFSGLQFPNYSSELNVNALELDDSALYLCASTPGLAADTQYFGPGTRLTVL.